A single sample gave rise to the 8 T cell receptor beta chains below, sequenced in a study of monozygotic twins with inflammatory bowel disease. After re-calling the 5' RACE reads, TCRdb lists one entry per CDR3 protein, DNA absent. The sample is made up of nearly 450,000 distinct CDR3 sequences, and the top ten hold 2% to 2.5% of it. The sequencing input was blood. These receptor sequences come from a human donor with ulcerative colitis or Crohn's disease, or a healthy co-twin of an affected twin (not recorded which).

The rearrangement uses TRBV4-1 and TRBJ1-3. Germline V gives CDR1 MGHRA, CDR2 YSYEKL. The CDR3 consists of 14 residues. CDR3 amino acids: CASSQVKDRNTIYF.

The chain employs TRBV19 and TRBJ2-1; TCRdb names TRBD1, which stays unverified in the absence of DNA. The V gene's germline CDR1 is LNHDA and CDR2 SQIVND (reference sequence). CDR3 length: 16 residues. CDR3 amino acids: CASSPRANMANNEQFF.

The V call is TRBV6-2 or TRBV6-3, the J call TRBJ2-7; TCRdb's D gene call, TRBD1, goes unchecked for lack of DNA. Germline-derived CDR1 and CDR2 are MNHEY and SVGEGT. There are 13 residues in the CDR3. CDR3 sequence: CASSYYPRGEQYF.

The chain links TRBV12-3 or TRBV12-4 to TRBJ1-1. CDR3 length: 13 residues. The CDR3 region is CASSSPETNKAFF.

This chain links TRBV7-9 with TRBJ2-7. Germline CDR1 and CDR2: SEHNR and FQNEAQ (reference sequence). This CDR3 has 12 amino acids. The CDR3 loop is CASSLSHYEQYF. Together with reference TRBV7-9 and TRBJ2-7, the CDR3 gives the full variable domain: DTGVSQNPRHKITKRGQNVTFRCDPISEHNRLYWYRQTLGQGPEFLTYFQNEAQLEKSRLLSDRFSAERPKGSFSTLEIQRTEQGDSAMYLCASSLSHYEQYFGPGTRLTVT.

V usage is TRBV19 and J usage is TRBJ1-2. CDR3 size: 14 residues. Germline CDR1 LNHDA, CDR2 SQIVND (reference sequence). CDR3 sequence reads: CASSIGTETYGYTF. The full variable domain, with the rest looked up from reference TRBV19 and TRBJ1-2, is DGGITQSPKYLFRKEGQNVTLSCEQNLNHDAMYWYRQDPGQGLRLIYYSQIVNDFQKGDIAEGYSVSREKKESFPLTVTSAQKNPTAFYLCASSIGTETYGYTFGSGTRLTVV.

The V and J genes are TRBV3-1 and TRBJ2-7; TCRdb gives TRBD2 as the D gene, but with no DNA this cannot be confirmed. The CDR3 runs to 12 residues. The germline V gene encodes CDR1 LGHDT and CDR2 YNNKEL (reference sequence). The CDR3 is CATSGGPDEQYF.

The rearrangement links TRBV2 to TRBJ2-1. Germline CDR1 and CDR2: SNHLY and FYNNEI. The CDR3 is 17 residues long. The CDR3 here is CASSEEVVALAYNEQFF. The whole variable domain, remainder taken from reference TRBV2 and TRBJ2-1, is EPEVTQTPSHQVTQMGQEVILRCVPISNHLYFYWYRQILGQKVEFLVSFYNNEISEKSEIFDDQFSVERPDGSNFTLKIRSTKLEDSAMYFCASSEEVVALAYNEQFFGPGTRLTVL.